The table lists the clone carrying this TCR beta chain with many counts. The V end was cut by 1 base, the J end by 5 bases, with 3 bases between. This CDR3 contains 12 residues. Germline loops: CDR1 SEHNR, CDR2 FQNEAQ (reference sequence). The entry originates in a study of T cells in Graves' hyperthyroidism and ophthalmopathy. About the research overall: Peripheral blood was secured at the point of initial diagnosis, before any treatment.

Template material for amplifying TCR beta CDR3 regions consisted of RNA transcripts. HTBI primers drove first-round RT-PCR of the TCR CDR3. TCRdb ran MiXCR on the multiplex PCR reads and lists one entry per CDR3 protein. The repertoire has around 620,000 distinct CDR3 sequences, approximately 15% of them found once; the top ten carry about 7%. Fresh 10 ml peripheral blood yielded PBMCs. This chain uses TRBV7-9 with TRBJ1-5; no definite D call. Material for sequencing was blood. This TCR came from a woman aged 18-29 years with Graves' ophthalmopathy. The CDR3 bases are TGTGCCAGCAGCTTAGGGGATCAGCCCCAGCATTTT. Encoded protein: CASSLGDQPQHF.